These 6 T cell receptor beta chains originate from one sample sequenced in a study of T cell clonality in common variable immunodeficiency. Clones were read by immunoSEQ multiplex PCR, and TCRdb kept only the in-frame ones, dropping some. Listed for the sample are around 40,000 clones, none seen a single time. The sequencing sample was made of peripheral blood mononuclear cells. Every receptor here comes from a person aged 18 to 75 in good health.

Ten or more counts support this clone. The observed sequence ends 3 residues before the CDR3 terminus, with the missing tail filled in from the germline J gene. This chain uses TRBV20-1 with TRBJ2-1; 8 nucleotides line up with TRBD2. The ends lost 2 bases at V and 7 bases at J; junction bases unmatched: 13. The CDR3 totals 16 residues. CDR1 DFQATT and CDR2 SNEGSKA come from the germline V gene (reference sequence). CDR3 DNA (partial): TGCAGTGCTAGAACTCGGGGGGGGGCCCTTCGAAATGAG. This encodes CSARTRGGALRNE. The entire CDR3 protein is CSARTRGGALRNEQFF.

At least ten counts were recorded for this clone. Coverage ceases 3 residues before the CDR3 finishes, and the germline J gene fills in the end. V and J are TRBV2 and TRBJ2-2; D not certain. The germline V and J ends were trimmed by 4 bases and 8 bases, with 5 bases remaining between them. Germline loops: CDR1 SNHLY, CDR2 FYNNEI. The CDR3 extends over 11 amino acids. CDR3 bases read: TGTGCCAGCAGTGGCCTAGGGGAG. Translation: CASSGLGE. The CDR3 in its entirety is CASSGLGELFF. Full variable domain (outside the CDR3, taken from reference TRBV2 and TRBJ2-2): EPEVTQTPSHQVTQMGQEVILRCVPISNHLYFYWYRQILGQKVEFLVSFYNNEISEKSEIFDDQFSVERPDGSNFTLKIRSTKLEDSAMYFCASSGLGELFFGEGSRLTVL.

This clone has just a few counts. The read terminates 3 residues before the CDR3 end, so the remaining end is supplied by the germline J gene. The J gene is TRBJ1-1, the V gene TRBV20-1; 8 nucleotides align to TRBD1. The CDR3 is 16 amino acids. CDR1 and CDR2 (germline): DFQATT, SNEGSKA (reference sequence). V lost 3 bases to trimming and J lost 5 bases; unmatched junction nucleotides: 14. Here the CDR3 reads CSASASDREFGTEAFF. CDR3 DNA (partial): TGCAGTGCTAGTGCCTCGGACAGGGAATTCGGGACTGAA.

This clone was found many times. The read gets to within 3 residues of the CDR3 end, and the germline J gene fills in the rest. The chain links TRBV10-3 to TRBJ1-3; no clear D gene. Trimming stripped 7 bases from V and 1 base from J, with 8 bases between. The CDR3 runs to 13 residues. Germline values: CDR1 ENHRY, CDR2 SYGVKD. The CDR3 here is CAITTDSGNTIYF. CDR3 DNA, as far as it was read: TGTGCCATCACCACAGATTCTGGAAACACC.

The table lists this clone with a few counts. The read ends 3 residues shy of where the CDR3 ends; the end is completed using the germline J gene. The chain is built from TRBV19 and TRBJ2-2, with 9 bases matching TRBD1. The germline CDR1 and CDR2 sequences are LNHDA and SQIVND (reference sequence). The CDR3 has 16 amino acids. Incomplete CDR3 DNA: TGTGCCAGTAGTACCGGACAGGGGCGGACTAATGAAAAG. It is translated as CASSTGQGRTNEK. From start to end, the CDR3 is CASSTGQGRTNEKLFF. Together with reference TRBV19 and TRBJ2-2, the CDR3 gives the full variable domain: DGGITQSPKYLFRKEGQNVTLSCEQNLNHDAMYWYRQDPGQGLRLIYYSQIVNDFQKGDIAEGYSVSREKKESFPLTVTSAQKNPTAFYLCASSTGQGRTNEKLFFGEGSRLTVL.

In its sample, this clone was seen many times. The read terminates 3 residues ahead of where the CDR3 ends, so the germline J gene completes it. This chain connects TRBV7-3 to TRBJ2-1; a possible D gene is TRBD2 (5 bases). CDR3 size: 13 residues. The V gene lost 0 bases and the J gene lost 7 bases, with 7 bases spanning the gap. The germline V gene has CDR1 SGHTA and CDR2 FQGTGA. CDR3 sequence: CASSLTRGNEQFF. The part of the CDR3 DNA that was read is TGTGCCAGCAGCTTAACGAGAGGGAATGAG.